This TCR beta chain was recorded in a study of T cells in Graves' hyperthyroidism and ophthalmopathy. V was clipped by 1 base and J by 5 bases, with 12 bases between them. The CDR3 is 14 residues long. There are a few counts of this clonotype. A clone one base away is much larger, so this may be a read error. TCR beta CDR3 sequences were amplified from RNA transcripts. The primer set for the first-round RT-PCR of the TCR CDR3 was HTBI. One entry per CDR3 protein results from TCRdb running MiXCR on the multiplex PCR reads. Of about 400,000 distinct CDR3 sequences detected, less than 20% appear once; the ten largest clones hold roughly 8%. Newly diagnosed hyperthyroidism, duration under 2 months, in patients aged 18 to 65.

The receptor comes from a woman under 30 with Graves' hyperthyroidism. The sequenced sample consisted of blood. This sequence joins TRBV12-3 or TRBV12-4 and TRBJ2-7; D uncertain. In DNA, the CDR3 is TGTGCCAGCAGTTTAGGCCAAACCATCGACGAGCAGTACTTC. Translating it yields CASSLGQTIDEQYF.